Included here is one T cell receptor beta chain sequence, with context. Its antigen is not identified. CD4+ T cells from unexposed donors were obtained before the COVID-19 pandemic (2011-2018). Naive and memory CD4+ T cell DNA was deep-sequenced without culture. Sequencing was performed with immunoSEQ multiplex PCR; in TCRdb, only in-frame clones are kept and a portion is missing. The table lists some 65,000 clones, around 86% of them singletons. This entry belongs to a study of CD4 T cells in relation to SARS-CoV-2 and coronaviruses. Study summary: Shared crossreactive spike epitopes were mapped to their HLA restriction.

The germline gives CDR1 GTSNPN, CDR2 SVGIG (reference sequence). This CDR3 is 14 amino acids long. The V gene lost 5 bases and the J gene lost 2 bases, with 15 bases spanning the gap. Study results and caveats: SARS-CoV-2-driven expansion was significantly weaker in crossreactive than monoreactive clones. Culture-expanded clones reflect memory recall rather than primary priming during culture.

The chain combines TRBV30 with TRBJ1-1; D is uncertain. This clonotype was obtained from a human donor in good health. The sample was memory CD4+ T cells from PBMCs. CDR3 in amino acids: CAWVKGGLNTEAFF. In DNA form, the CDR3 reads TGTGCCTGGGTTAAAGGAGGCCTCAACACTGAAGCTTTCTTT.